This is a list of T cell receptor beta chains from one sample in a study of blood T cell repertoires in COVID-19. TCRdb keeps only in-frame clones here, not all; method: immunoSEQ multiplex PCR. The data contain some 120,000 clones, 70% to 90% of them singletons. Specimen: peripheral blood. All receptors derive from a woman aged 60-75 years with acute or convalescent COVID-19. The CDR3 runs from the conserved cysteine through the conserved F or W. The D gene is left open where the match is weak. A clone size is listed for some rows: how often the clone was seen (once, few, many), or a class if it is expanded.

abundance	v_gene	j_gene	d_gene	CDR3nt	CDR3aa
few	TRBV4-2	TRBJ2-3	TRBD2	TGTGCCAGCAGCCAAGGTGCACTAGCGGGAGAGGGAGATACGCAGTATTTT	CASSQGALAGEGDTQYF
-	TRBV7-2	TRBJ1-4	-	TGTGCCAGCAGCTGGGCCGCGACTAATGAAAAACTGTTTTTT	CASSWAATNEKLFF
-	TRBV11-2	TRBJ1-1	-	TGTGCCAGCAGCAGACTAAACACTGAAGCTTTCTTT	CASSRLNTEAFF
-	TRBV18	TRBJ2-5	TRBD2	TGTGCCAGCTCACCACCCCTAGCGGGAACGGGGGAGACCCAGTACTTC	CASSPPLAGTGETQYF
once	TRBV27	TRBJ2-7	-	TGTGCCAGCAGTCGAACTACCTTGAGCTCCTACGAGCAGTACTTC	CASSRTTLSSYEQYF
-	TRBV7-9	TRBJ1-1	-	TGTGCCAGCCACCTCGGAGGGGACGGAGCTTTCTTT	CASHLGGDGAFF
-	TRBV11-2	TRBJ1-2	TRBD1	TGTGCCAGCAGCTTAGGGACAGGGAGCTATGGCTACACCTTC	CASSLGTGSYGYTF
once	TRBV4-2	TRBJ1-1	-	TGTGCCAGCAGCCAAGGGGCGCCCACTGAAGCTTTCTTT	CASSQGAPTEAFF
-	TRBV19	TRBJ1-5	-	TGTGCCAGTAGTCTCGGGGTAGCTCAGCCCCAGCATTTT	CASSLGVAQPQHF
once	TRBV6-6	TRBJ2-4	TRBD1	TGTGCCAGCAGCCTTGCGACAGGGGCCAAAAACATTCAGTACTTC	CASSLATGAKNIQYF
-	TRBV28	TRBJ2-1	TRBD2	TGTGCCAGCAGTTTAGGCGGGAGGGACAATGAGCAGTTCTTC	CASSLGGRDNEQFF
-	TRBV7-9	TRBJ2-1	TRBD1	TGTGCCAGCAGCTTAGCAAGCACAGGGGGTAGAGGTGAGCAGTTCTTC	CASSLASTGGRGEQFF
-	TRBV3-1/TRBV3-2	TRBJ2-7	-	TGTGCCAGCAGCCAAGGGACTAAAGGTCGGGAGCAGTACTTC	CASSQGTKGREQYF
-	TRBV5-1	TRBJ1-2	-	TGCGCCAGCCGACTGACAGGCTATAACTATGGCTACACCTTC	CASRLTGYNYGYTF
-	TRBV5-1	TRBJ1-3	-	TGCGCCAGCAGCCCTACGTCTGGAAACACCATATATTTT	CASSPTSGNTIYF
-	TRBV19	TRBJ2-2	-	TGTGCTAGTAGCCCGGCTGGGAGAACCGGGGAGCTGTTTTTT	CASSPAGRTGELFF
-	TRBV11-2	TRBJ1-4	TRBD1	TGTGCCAGCAGCTCAAGGACAGGGACTAATGAAAAACTGTTTTTT	CASSSRTGTNEKLFF
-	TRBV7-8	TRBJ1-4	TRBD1	TGTGCCAGCAGCGCGGACAGGGGAAGGGATGAAAAACTGTTTTTT	CASSADRGRDEKLFF
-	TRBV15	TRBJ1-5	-	TGTGCCACCAGCAGAGGGTGGGAGGGAAATCAGCCCCAGCATTTT	CATSRGWEGNQPQHF
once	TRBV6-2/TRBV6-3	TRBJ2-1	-	TGTGCCAGCAGTTACTCCGAGGAGGTCTCCTACAATGAGCAGTTCTTC	CASSYSEEVSYNEQFF
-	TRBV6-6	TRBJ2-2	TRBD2	TGTGCCAGCATAGAGGGACTAGCGGGAGGGCCCGGGGAGCTGTTTTTT	CASIEGLAGGPGELFF
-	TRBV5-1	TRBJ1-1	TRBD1	TGCGCCAGCAGCTGGGGGGCACAGGGGCCCACTGAAGCTTTCTTT	CASSWGAQGPTEAFF
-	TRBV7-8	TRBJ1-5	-	TGTGCCAGCAGCCTAAACAATCAGCCCCAGCATTTT	CASSLNNQPQHF
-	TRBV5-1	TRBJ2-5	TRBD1	TGCGCCAGCAGCTTGTATGGGACAGAACAAGAGACCCAGTACTTC	CASSLYGTEQETQYF
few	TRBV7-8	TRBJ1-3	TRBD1	TGTGCCAGCAGCTACAGGGGATCTGGAAACACCATATATTTT	CASSYRGSGNTIYF
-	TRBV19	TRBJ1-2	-	TGTGCCAGTAGTATTTTAGACAGGTCTAACTATGGCTACACCTTC	CASSILDRSNYGYTF